This TCR beta chain was retrieved from a study of Graves' ophthalmopathy and Graves' hyperthyroidism. The overall study: Before any treatment, peripheral blood was taken at the initial diagnosis. Regarding the study as a whole: Both an approximately 68% sensitivity and an approximately 72% specificity characterized the model's predictions of ophthalmopathy progression.

Trimming took 5 bases from V and 5 from J; bases not matched to a gene: 14. The CDR3 consists of 16 residues. Germline-derived CDR1 and CDR2 are KGHSH and LQKENI. In this sample, this clonotype turned up many times. Its antigen is as yet unknown. Using RNA transcripts, the TCR beta CDR3 regions were amplified. First-round RT-PCR employed HTBI primers, with a second-round multiplex PCR after it. TCRdb reprocessed the multiplex PCR reads via MiXCR and lists one record per CDR3 protein. The sample has over 450,000 distinct CDR3 sequences; around 14% are singletons. The sequenced sample was blood. This TCR derives from a woman between 25 and 40 years old with Graves' ophthalmopathy. J is TRBJ1-1 and V is TRBV18, with 7 bases aligning to TRBD1. In nucleotides, the CDR3 is TGTGCCAGCTCATCTCTCTGGGAGAGGGGGCGAACTGAAGCTTTCTTT. Amino acids: CASSSLWERGRTEAFF.